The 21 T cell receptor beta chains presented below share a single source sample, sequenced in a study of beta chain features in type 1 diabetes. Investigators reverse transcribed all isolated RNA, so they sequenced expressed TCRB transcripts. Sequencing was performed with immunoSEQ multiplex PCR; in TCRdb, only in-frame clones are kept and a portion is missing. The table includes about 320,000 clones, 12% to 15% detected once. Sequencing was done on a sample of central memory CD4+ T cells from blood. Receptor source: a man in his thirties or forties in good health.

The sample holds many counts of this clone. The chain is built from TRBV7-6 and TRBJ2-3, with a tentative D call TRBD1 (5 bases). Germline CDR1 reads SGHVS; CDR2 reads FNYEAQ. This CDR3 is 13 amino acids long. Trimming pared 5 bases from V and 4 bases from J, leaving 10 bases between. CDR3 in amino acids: CASSPGLADTQYF. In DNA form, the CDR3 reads TGTGCCAGCAGCCCAGGGCTCGCAGATACGCAGTATTTT.

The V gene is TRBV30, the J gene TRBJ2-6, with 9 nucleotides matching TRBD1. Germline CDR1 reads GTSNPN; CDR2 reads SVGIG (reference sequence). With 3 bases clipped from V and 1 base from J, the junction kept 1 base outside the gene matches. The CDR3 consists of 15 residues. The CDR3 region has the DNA TGTGCCTGGAGAGGACAGGGGTCTGGGGCCAACGTCCTGACTTTC. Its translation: CAWRGQGSGANVLTF.

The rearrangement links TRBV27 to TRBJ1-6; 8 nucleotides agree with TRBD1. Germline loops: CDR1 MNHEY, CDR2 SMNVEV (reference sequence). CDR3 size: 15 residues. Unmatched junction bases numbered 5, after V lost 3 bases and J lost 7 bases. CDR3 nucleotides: TGTGCCAGCAGTTTCACAGGGGGTCTGAATTCACCCCTCCACTTT. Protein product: CASSFTGGLNSPLHF.

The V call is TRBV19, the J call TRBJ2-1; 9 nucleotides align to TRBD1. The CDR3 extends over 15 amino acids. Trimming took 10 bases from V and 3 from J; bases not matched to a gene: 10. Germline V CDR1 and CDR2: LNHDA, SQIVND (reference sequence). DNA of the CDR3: TGTGCCACCCAAAGCGGGACAGGGTACTACAATGAGCAGTTCTTC. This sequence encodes CATQSGTGYYNEQFF.

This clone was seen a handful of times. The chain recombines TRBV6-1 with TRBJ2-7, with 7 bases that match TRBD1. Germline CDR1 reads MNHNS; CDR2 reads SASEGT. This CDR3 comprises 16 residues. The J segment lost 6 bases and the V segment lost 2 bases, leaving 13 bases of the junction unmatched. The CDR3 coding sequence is TGTGCCAGCAGTGAACCACGTGGGACAGTGGCTGGCGAGCAGTACTTC. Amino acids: CASSEPRGTVAGEQYF.

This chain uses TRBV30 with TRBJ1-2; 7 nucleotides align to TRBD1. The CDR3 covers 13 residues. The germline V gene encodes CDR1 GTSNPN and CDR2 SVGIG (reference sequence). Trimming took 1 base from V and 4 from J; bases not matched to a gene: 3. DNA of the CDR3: TGTGCCTGGAGTGCGGACAGGTCCTATGGCTACACCTTC. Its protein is CAWSADRSYGYTF.

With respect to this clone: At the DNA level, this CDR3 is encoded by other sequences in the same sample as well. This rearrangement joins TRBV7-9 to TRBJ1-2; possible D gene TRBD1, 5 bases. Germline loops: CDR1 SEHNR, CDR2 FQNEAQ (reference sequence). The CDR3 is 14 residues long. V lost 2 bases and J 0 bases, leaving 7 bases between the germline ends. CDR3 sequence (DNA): TGTGCCAGCAGCTTAAGAGGGGCTAACTATGGCTACACCTTC. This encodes CASSLRGANYGYTF.

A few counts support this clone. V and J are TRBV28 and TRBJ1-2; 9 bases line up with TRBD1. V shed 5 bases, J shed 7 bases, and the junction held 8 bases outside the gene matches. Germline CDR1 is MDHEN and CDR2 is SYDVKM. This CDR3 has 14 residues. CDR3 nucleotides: TGTGCCAGCAGTCCGGGACAGGGAAGAAGTGGCTACACCTTC. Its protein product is CASSPGQGRSGYTF.

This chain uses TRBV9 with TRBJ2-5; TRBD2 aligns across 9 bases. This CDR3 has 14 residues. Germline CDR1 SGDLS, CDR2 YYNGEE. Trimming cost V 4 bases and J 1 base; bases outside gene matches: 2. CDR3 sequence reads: CASSPRGGQETQYF. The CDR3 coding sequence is TGTGCCAGCAGCCCGCGGGGGGGCCAAGAGACCCAGTACTTC.

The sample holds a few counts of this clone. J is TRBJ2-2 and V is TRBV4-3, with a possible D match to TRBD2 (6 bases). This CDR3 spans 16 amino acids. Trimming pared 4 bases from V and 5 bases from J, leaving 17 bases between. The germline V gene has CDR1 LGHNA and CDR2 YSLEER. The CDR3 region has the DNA TGCGCCAGCAGCCCAGGACGAATGGCGGGGACCGGGGAGCTGTTTTTT. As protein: CASSPGRMAGTGELFF.

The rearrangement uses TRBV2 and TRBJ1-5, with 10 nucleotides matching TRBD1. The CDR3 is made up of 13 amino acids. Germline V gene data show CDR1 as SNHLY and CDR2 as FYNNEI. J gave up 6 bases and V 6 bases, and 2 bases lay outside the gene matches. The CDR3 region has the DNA TGTGCCAGCAGCGGGGACAGGGGTCAGCCCCAGCATTTT. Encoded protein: CASSGDRGQPQHF. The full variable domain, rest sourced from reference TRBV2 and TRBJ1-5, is EPEVTQTPSHQVTQMGQEVILRCVPISNHLYFYWYRQILGQKVEFLVSFYNNEISEKSEIFDDQFSVERPDGSNFTLKIRSTKLEDSAMYFCASSGDRGQPQHFGDGTRLSIL.

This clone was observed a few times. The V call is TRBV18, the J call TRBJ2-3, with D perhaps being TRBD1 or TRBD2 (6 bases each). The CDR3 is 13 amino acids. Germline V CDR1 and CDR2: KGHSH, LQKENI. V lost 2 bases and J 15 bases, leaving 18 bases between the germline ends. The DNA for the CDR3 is TGTGCCAGCTCACCAGAACCCGGGGGCCATAATTATTTT. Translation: CASSPEPGGHNYF.

CDR3 coding DNA: TGTGCCAGCATACAGACTTTCAATCAGCCCCAGCATTTT. Its translation is CASIQTFNQPQHF. The chain couples TRBV28 to TRBJ1-5, with D unclear. Trimming left V 7 bases short and J 3 bases short, with 10 bases between. Germline CDR1 MDHEN, CDR2 SYDVKM. The CDR3 has 13 residues.

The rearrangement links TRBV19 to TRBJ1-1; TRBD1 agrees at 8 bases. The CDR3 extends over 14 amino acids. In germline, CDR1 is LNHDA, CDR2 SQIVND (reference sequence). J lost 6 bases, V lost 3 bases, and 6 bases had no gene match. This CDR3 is CASSIWDRTAEAFF. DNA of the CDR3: TGTGCCAGTAGTATTTGGGACAGGACAGCTGAAGCTTTCTTT.

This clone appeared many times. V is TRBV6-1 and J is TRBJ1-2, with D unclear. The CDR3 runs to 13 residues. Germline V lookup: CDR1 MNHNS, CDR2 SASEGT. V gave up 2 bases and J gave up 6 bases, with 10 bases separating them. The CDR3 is CASSENQRNGYTF. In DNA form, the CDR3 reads TGTGCCAGCAGTGAAAACCAACGGAATGGCTACACCTTC.

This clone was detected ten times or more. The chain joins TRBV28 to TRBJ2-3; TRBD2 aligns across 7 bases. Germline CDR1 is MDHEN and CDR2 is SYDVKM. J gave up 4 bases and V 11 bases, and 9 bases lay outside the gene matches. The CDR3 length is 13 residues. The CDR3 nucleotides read TGTGCCGGGGGGGGAGTCCCTCCAGATACGCAGTATTTT. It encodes CAGGGVPPDTQYF.

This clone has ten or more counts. The CDR3 DNA follows: TGTGCCAGCAGCGAAAAGAGGGGGGACTCATACTTCTCCTACGAGCAGTACGTC. This gives the protein CASSEKRGDSYFSYEQYV. The chain joins TRBV21-1 to TRBJ2-7. TRBV21-1 is deemed a pseudogene. The CDR3 extends over 18 amino acids.

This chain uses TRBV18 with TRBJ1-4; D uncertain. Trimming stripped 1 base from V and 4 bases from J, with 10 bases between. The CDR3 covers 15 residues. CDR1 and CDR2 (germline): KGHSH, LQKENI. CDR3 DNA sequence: TGTGCCAGCTCACCACGGGTCGGCCTTAATGAAAAACTGTTTTTT. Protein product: CASSPRVGLNEKLFF.

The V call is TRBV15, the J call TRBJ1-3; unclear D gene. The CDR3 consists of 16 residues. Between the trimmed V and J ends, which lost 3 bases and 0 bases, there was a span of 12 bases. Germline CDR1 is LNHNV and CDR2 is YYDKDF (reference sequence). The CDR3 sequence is CATSRGTVTSGNTIYF. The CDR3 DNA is TGTGCCACCAGCAGGGGAACAGTGACCTCTGGAAACACCATATATTTT.

The DNA of the CDR3 is TGTGCCAGCAGCCCAATAGACAGGGGGTACACTGAAGCTTTCTTT. It translates to CASSPIDRGYTEAFF. This chain connects TRBV7-9 to TRBJ1-1; 9 bases are a match to TRBD1. From germline, CDR1 is SEHNR and CDR2 FQNEAQ (reference sequence). The CDR3 extends over 15 amino acids. Losses at the gene ends were 5 bases for V and 3 bases for J; bases not matched to a gene: 7.

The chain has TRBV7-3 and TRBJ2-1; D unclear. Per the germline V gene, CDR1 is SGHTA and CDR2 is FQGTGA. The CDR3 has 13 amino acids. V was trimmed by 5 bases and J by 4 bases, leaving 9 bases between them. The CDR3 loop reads CASSLTSYNEQFF. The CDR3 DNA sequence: TGTGCCAGCAGCCTCACTTCTTACAATGAGCAGTTCTTC.